This TCR beta chain was found in a study of blood T cell repertoires in COVID-19 (dated by TCRdb to 2018 to 2021). Study-level background: Samples from collaborators originated in the United States, Italy and Spain and spanned both the acute and convalescent phases of COVID-19. The prospective study material was composed of cDNA or gDNA derived from T cells, B-cell-depleted T cells, or PBMCs. Subjects who had been exposed to COVID-19, were actively infected with it, or had recovered from it provided the deeply sampled blood TCRbeta repertoires that made up the dataset. The repertoires were released in a freely available public database intended as a resource for research on the immune response to SARS-CoV-2. The samples were drawn from two sources: the first 160 participants of the ongoing ImmuneRACE study, and fewer than 1,500 subjects contributed by 6 global collaborators. The sample metadata nearly always contained a de-identified subject ID, COVID-19 status, age in years and sex. Where available, HLA class I and class II types were taken from metadata supplied by the sample provider and were not determined by assay-based typing. The investigation overall reported the following: How much clinical and demographic metadata was included differed by source and by participant, and the metadata was provided uncurated.

Collaborating institutions collected whole blood in K2EDTA tubes following their own protocols. For TCRbeta analysis, collaborators shipped samples in one of three forms: frozen whole blood, isolated PBMCs, or DNA extracted from either of those sample types. This clone was observed a few times. Which antigen it targets is not known. No base-level quality is on record; no much larger clone is a single base apart. TCRbeta CDR3 regions were amplified from genomic DNA using the immunoSEQ Assay, a bias-controlled multiplex PCR. As for the original processing: Within the assay, amplification of reference gene primers was used to estimate how many nucleated cells each sample contained. To quantify the absolute abundance of each unique TCRbeta CDR3 rearrangement, sequence reads were collapsed and filtered. For each sample, productive Simpson clonality was calculated by taking the square root of Simpson's diversity index across productive rearrangements. The table comes from immuneACCESS by way of TCRdb, which keeps in-frame sequences with V and J called. Part of the clones is missing from these tables; in studies checked, under half for an unresolved V gene and the rest for unknown reasons. V and J calls and clone size come straight from that table; D and trimming were deduced from the DNA. The sample profile shows some 150,000 clones; 80% of them were found once. Together, the top ten hold 0.45% to 0.6% of the sample.

Sequenced sample: peripheral blood. This TCR was sampled from a man aged 55 to 70 with acute or convalescent COVID-19.

Here the CDR3 is given as CASSSNRGNNSPLHF. In nucleotide form, the sequence is TGTGCCAGCAGCTCAAACAGGGGGAATAATTCACCCCTCCACTTT. The chain couples TRBV7-9 to TRBJ1-6; 8 central bases correspond to TRBD1. Clipping removes 4 bases from V and 5 bases from J, with 4 as the unmatched junction base count. There are 15 amino acids in the CDR3, from cysteine to phenylalanine inclusive. Only the CDR3 portion is preserved as DNA: 45 bases, with reading frame beginning at the first base. The germline V gene (reference sequence) supplies CDR1 SEHNR and CDR2 FQNEAQ.